This record looks at one TCR beta chain sequence and its context. These data are taken from a study of blood T cell repertoires in COVID-19. Enrollment of patients from Seattle took place during active infection, with longitudinal follow-up. TCRdb's table, derived via immunoSEQ multiplex PCR, lists solely in-frame clones and lacks some. The sample records 200,000 to 250,000 clones, approximately 86% being singletons. The V gene's germline CDR1 is PRHDT and CDR2 FYEKMQ (reference sequence). J gave up 0 bases and V 5 bases, and 4 bases lay outside the gene matches. The CDR3 runs 15 residues. The sequencing sample was made of peripheral blood. The sequence derives from a woman aged 25 to 39 with COVID-19, enrolled during active disease. The chain links TRBV13 to TRBJ1-1; 9 bases map to TRBD1. CDR3 in amino acids: CASSRNRGLNTEAFF. The CDR3 DNA follows: TGTGCCAGCAGCCGTAACAGGGGGCTGAACACTGAAGCTTTCTTT.